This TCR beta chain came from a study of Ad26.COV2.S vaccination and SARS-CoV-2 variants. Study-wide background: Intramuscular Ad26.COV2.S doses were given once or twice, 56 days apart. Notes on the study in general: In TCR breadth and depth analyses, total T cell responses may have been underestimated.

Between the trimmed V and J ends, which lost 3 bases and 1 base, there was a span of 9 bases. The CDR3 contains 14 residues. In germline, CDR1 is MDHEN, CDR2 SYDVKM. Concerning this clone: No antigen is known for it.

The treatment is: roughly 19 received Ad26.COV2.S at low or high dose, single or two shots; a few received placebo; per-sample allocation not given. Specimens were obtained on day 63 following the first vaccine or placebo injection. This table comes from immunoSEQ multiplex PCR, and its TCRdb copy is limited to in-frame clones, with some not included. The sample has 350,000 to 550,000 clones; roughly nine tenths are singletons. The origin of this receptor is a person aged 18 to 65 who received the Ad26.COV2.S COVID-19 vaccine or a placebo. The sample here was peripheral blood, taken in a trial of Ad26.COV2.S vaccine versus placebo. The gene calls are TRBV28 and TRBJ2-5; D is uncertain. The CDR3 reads CASSFLSGQETQYF. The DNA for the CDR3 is TGTGCCAGCAGTTTCTTGTCAGGCCAAGAGACCCAGTACTTC.